The 26 T cell receptor beta chains below all came from one sample that was sequenced in a study of cytomegalovirus exposure and HLA in healthy donors (dated by TCRdb to 2016 to 2017). Libraries were built with the immunoSEQ multiplex PCR assay. For the multiplex PCR, a mixture combining 60 forward primers for TCR Vbeta segments and 13 reverse primers for TCR Jbeta segments was used. Imported from immuneACCESS, the table was reduced by TCRdb to in-frame sequences with V and J called. These copies leave out some clones; in studies compared against another copy, an unresolved V gene accounts for under half, and the cause of the remainder is not known. The sample table lists about 160,000 clones, more than 70% of them with a count of one. The ten largest clones represent approximately 1.5% of the sample. The sample consisted of PBMCs. All receptors derive from a male donor in good health and CMV-seronegative.

The gene calls are TRBV18 and TRBJ1-5; D might be TRBD1 (6 bases). The ends were cut back, 4 bases at V and 5 bases at J, with 12 bases in the middle. The CDR3 is made up of 14 amino acids. CDR1 and CDR2 (germline): KGHSH, LQKENI. The CDR3 here is CASSRRGADQPQHF. The CDR3 DNA reads as TGTGCCAGCTCACGCAGGGGCGCAGATCAGCCCCAGCATTTT.

Here the CDR3 reads CASSEGRNTEAFF. The CDR3 DNA is TGTGCCAGCAGTGAAGGCAGGAACACTGAAGCTTTCTTT. The rearrangement links TRBV2 to TRBJ1-1; D is ambiguous. From germline, CDR1 is SNHLY and CDR2 FYNNEI. The V and J ends lost 1 base and 1 base respectively, with 4 bases between them. The CDR3 has 13 amino acids.

CDR3 amino acids: CASSLVAGLFYEQYF. The CDR3 bases are TGCGCCAGCAGCTTGGTCGCAGGGTTATTTTACGAGCAGTACTTC. The chain is built from TRBV5-1 and TRBJ2-7; a weak D match, TRBD1 (5 bases). This CDR3 is built from 15 residues. Germline CDR1 and CDR2: SGHRS and YFSETQ. V gave up 0 bases and J gave up 4 bases, with 14 bases separating them.

About this clone itself: At one boundary the junction diverges from the germline segment, which might be a read error. V is TRBV11-2 and J is TRBJ1-3; possibly TRBD1 for D (5 bases). The CDR3 spans 13 residues. Germline V gene data show CDR1 as SGHAT and CDR2 as FQNNGV. The CDR3 here is CASATQGGTTIYF. In nucleotides, the CDR3 is TGTGCCAGTGCCACCCAGGGCGGAACCACCATATATTTT.

This chain joins TRBV29-1 and TRBJ2-5; a possible D gene is TRBD1 (6 bases). This CDR3 is 12 amino acids long. The germline V gene encodes CDR1 SQVTM and CDR2 ANQGSEA. V shed 8 bases and J shed 5 bases, with 15 bases lying between them. The CDR3 nucleotides read TGCAGCCACGATACAGGGTCGGAGACCCAGTACTTC. It specifies CSHDTGSETQYF.

This chain links TRBV6-1 with TRBJ2-7; 9 bases agree with TRBD1. Looked up from germline, CDR1 is MNHNS and CDR2 is SASEGT. The V segment lost 6 bases and the J segment 6 bases; nucleotides outside the gene matches: 6. The CDR3 extends over 13 amino acids. Written as DNA, the CDR3 is TGTGCCAGCAGCCCTACGACAGGGGGCGAGCAGTACTTC. Residues: CASSPTTGGEQYF.

The chain uses TRBV5-4 and TRBJ2-1; TRBD2 might be the D (6 bases). Germline CDR1 SGHNT, CDR2 YYREEE (reference sequence). The CDR3 is 17 amino acids. Trimming cost V 1 base and J 0 bases, with 14 bases left between them. The CDR3, as DNA: TGTGCCAGCAGCTTGAGGGGACTGCCGAGCTCCTACAATGAGCAGTTCTTC. Its protein is CASSLRGLPSSYNEQFF.

This clone occurred a few times. The chain employs TRBV4-1 and TRBJ1-2; TRBD1 might be the D (5 bases). The CDR3 runs 13 residues. Trimming left V 0 bases short and J 4 bases short, with 6 bases between. Germline CDR1 is MGHRA and CDR2 is YSYEKL. The CDR3 spells CASSQEGGYGYTF. The CDR3 DNA reads TGCGCCAGCAGCCAAGAGGGGGGCTATGGCTACACCTTC.

This clone was picked up one time. The CDR3 here is CASTASGKNEQFF. CDR3 DNA sequence: TGTGCCAGCACGGCTAGCGGGAAGAATGAGCAGTTCTTC. The genes are TRBV6-1 and TRBJ2-1; 9 bases match TRBD2. The CDR3 contains 13 residues. J was trimmed by 7 bases and V by 7 bases; bases with no gene match: 5. In germline, CDR1 is MNHNS, CDR2 SASEGT.

The rearrangement joins TRBV5-1 to TRBJ1-1, with D unclear. Germline V gives CDR1 SGHRS, CDR2 YFSETQ. The CDR3 totals 15 residues. V was trimmed by 6 bases and J by 2 bases, leaving 17 bases between them. The CDR3 region has the DNA TGCGCCAGCACCCGGGGTCCAGTACCCAACACTGAAGCTTTCTTT. Its protein product is CASTRGPVPNTEAFF.

The J gene is TRBJ2-5, the V gene TRBV6-6, with TRBD1 as a possible D gene (5 bases). The germline V gene has CDR1 MNHNY and CDR2 SVGAGI (reference sequence). The germline V and J ends were trimmed by 4 bases and 6 bases, with 12 bases remaining between them. The length of the CDR3 is 13 residues. Here the CDR3 DNA reads TGTGCCAGCAGTTTCAGGGCCTCGAAGACCCAGTACTTC. Protein sequence: CASSFRASKTQYF.

This clone was seen a few times. The chain uses TRBV18 and TRBJ1-2; D may be TRBD1 (5 bases). Germline V gives CDR1 KGHSH, CDR2 LQKENI. The CDR3 loop spans 14 amino acids. V lost 3 bases and J lost 2, with 10 bases in between. The CDR3 protein is CASSPPGQNYGYTF. In DNA, the CDR3 is TGTGCCAGCTCACCGCCAGGGCAGAACTATGGCTACACCTTC.

This clone was seen just once. The V call is TRBV6-4, the J call TRBJ2-1; 8 positions agree with TRBD2. The germline V gene has CDR1 MRHNA and CDR2 SNTAGT. The CDR3 loop spans 16 amino acids. Trimming took 6 bases from V and 7 from J; bases not matched to a gene: 14. The CDR3 coding sequence is TGTGCCAGCAGCCTATCTCGGACTAGCACGGTGAATGAGCAGTTCTTC. This gives the protein CASSLSRTSTVNEQFF.

The rearrangement uses TRBV11-2 and TRBJ1-2; TRBD1 agrees at 8 bases. The CDR3 runs 15 residues. V lost 0 bases to trimming and J lost 4 bases; unmatched junction nucleotides: 4. The germline V gene encodes CDR1 SGHAT and CDR2 FQNNGV. The CDR3 nucleotides read TGTGCCAGCAGCTTAGAGACAGGGGTGGGCTATGGCTACACCTTC. Translating gives CASSLETGVGYGYTF.

This clone appeared a single time. The chain links TRBV4-2 to TRBJ2-1, with TRBD2 identical over 7 bases. Germline lookup yields CDR1 LGHNA and CDR2 YNFKEQ. The CDR3 has 16 residues. V shed 4 bases and J 3 bases; nucleotides not matched to a gene: 9. In DNA, the CDR3 is TGTGCCAGCAGCCCAACGCGGGAGACACACTACAATGAGCAGTTCTTC. Amino acids: CASSPTRETHYNEQFF.

V is TRBV2 and J is TRBJ2-7, with D hard to call. The V gene lost 6 bases and the J gene lost 2 bases, with 11 bases spanning the gap. CDR3 length: 13 amino acids. Per germline, CDR1 SNHLY and CDR2 FYNNEI. The CDR3, as DNA: TGTGCCAGCAGGGAGACGCAAACCTACGAGCAGTACTTC. The encoded protein is CASRETQTYEQYF.

V gene TRBV18 combines with J gene TRBJ1-5, with D hard to call. The germline V and J ends were trimmed by 2 bases and 6 bases, with 11 bases remaining between them. The CDR3 sequence is 14 residues long. Germline V gene sequence: CDR1 KGHSH, CDR2 LQKENI. CDR3 loop: CASSPVGGPQPQHF. CDR3 bases: TGTGCCAGCTCACCAGTCGGTGGGCCTCAGCCCCAGCATTTT.

A few counts support this clone. The V gene is TRBV6-5, the J gene TRBJ1-4; 7 nucleotides match TRBD1. The CDR3 has 15 residues. Germline CDR1 reads MNHEY; CDR2 reads SVGAGI. V gave up 5 bases and J gave up 7 bases; unmatched junction bases: 10. CDR3: CASSQPGQKTEKLFF. Written as DNA, the CDR3 is TGTGCCAGCAGTCAGCCGGGACAGAAAACTGAAAAACTGTTTTTT.

The table lists this clone with a count of one. An end of the junction differs from the germline gene, which may be a read error. The chain recombines TRBV7-9 with TRBJ1-4; D possibly corresponds to TRBD1 (6 bases). The CDR3 runs 15 residues. Germline V gene data show CDR1 as SEHNR and CDR2 as FQNEAQ (reference sequence). The CDR3 loop reads CSSSIDRTRSEKLFF. Written as DNA, the CDR3 is TGTTCCAGCAGCATCGACAGGACAAGAAGTGAAAAACTGTTTTTT.

The chain recombines TRBV4-1 with TRBJ1-2, with 9 bases lining up with TRBD1. The CDR3 has 17 amino acids. CDR1 and CDR2 from the germline V gene are MGHRA and YSYEKL. Losses at the gene ends were 3 bases for V and 7 bases for J; bases not matched to a gene: 15. The CDR3 DNA reads as TGCGCCAGCAGCCAGAAAACAGGGGGCATAAAGGGTCTTGGCTACACCTTC. The encoded protein is CASSQKTGGIKGLGYTF.

V is TRBV30 and J is TRBJ2-7; the D gene is possibly TRBD2 (6 bases). Germline V lookup: CDR1 GTSNPN, CDR2 SVGIG (reference sequence). V dropped 1 base and J dropped 5 bases, with 15 bases sitting between them. The CDR3 is 14 residues long. Here the CDR3 DNA reads TGTGCCTGGAGTGGGACTAATACCGGCCACGAGCAGTACTTC. This gives the protein CAWSGTNTGHEQYF.

The chain recombines TRBV5-6 with TRBJ1-1, with D perhaps matching TRBD1 (5 bases). Trimming left V 0 bases short and J 1 base short, with 10 bases between. The CDR3 contains 15 residues. Germline lookup yields CDR1 SGHDT and CDR2 YYEEEE. The CDR3: CASSLGAGKNTEAFF. As DNA, the CDR3 is TGTGCCAGCAGCTTGGGGGCAGGGAAGAACACTGAAGCTTTCTTT.

The V and J genes are TRBV5-8 and TRBJ2-5, with D tentatively TRBD1 (5 bases). The V end was cut by 2 bases, the J end by 5 bases, with 22 bases between. The CDR3 length is 17 residues. From germline, CDR1 is SGHTS and CDR2 YDEGEE. The CDR3 loop reads CASSFGRVGPIGETQYF. CDR3 bases: TGTGCCAGCAGCTTTGGGCGTGTGGGGCCTATCGGGGAGACCCAGTACTTC. Variable domain in full (rest from reference TRBV5-8 and TRBJ2-5): EAGVTQSPTHLIKTRGQQATLRCSPISGHTSVYWYQQALGLGLQFLLWYDEGEERNRGNFPPRFSGRQFPNYSSELNVNALELEDSALYLCASSFGRVGPIGETQYFGPGTRLLVL.

The CDR3 DNA reads TGTGCCAGCAGCCCGGCCGCAGGGGGCGAATCCACAGATACGCAGTATTTT. Translating it yields CASSPAAGGESTDTQYF. The chain uses TRBV9 and TRBJ2-3, with 8 bases that match TRBD1. Germline V CDR1 and CDR2: SGDLS, YYNGEE. V trimming: 4 bases; J trimming: 2 bases; junction bases outside the gene matches: 12. The CDR3 is 17 amino acids.

In DNA form, the CDR3 reads TGTGCCAGCAGTTACACACCGAACACTGAAGCTTTCTTT. Its protein is CASSYTPNTEAFF. J is TRBJ1-1 and V is TRBV6-6; D gene unclear. Trimming cost V 2 bases and J 1 base, with 5 bases left between them. CDR1 and CDR2 from the germline V gene are MNHNY and SVGAGI (reference sequence). The CDR3 extends over 13 amino acids.

The chain's CDR3 is CASSLSGLNNEQFF. CDR3 bases: TGTGCCAGCAGCTTATCGGGACTAAACAATGAGCAGTTCTTC. The rearrangement uses TRBV7-2 and TRBJ2-1; 7 bases align to TRBD2. CDR1 and CDR2 (germline): SGHTA, FQGNSA. This CDR3 is built from 14 residues. J lost 5 bases, V lost 2 bases, and 3 bases had no gene match.